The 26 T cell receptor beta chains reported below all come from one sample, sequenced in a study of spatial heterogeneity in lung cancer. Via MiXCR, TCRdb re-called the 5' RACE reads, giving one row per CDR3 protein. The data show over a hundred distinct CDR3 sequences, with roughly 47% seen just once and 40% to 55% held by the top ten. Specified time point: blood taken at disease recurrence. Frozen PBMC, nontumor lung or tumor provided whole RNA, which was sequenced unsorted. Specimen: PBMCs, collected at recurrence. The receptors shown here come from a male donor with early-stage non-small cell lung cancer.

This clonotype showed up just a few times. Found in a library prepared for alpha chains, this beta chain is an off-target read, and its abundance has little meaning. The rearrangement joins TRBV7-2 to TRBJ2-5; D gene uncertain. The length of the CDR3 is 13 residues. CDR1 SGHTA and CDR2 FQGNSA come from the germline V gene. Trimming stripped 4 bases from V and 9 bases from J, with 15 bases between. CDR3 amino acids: CASSSTGPPPQYF. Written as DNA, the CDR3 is TGTGCCAGCAGCTCAACTGGACCCCCGCCCCAGTACTTC.

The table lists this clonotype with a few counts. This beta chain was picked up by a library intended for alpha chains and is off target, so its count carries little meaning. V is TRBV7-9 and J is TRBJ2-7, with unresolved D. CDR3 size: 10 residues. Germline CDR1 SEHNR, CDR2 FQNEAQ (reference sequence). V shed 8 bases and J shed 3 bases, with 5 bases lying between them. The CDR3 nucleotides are TGTGCCAGCCCGAACTACGAGCAGTACTTC. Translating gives CASPNYEQYF.

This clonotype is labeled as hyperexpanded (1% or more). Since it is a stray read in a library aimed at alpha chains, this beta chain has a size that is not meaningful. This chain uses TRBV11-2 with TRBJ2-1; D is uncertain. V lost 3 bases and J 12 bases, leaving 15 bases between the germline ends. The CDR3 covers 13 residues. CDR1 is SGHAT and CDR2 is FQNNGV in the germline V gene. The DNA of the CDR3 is TGTGCCAGCAGCTTGTCAGCCGATCCACCGCAGTTCTTC. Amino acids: CASSLSADPPQFF.

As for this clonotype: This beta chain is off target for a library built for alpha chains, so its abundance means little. CDR3 protein: CSARDRVEEQFF. The CDR3, as DNA: TGCAGTGCTAGGGACAGGGTTGAGGAGCAGTTCTTC. The V gene is TRBV20-1, the J gene TRBJ2-1; TRBD1 agrees at 8 bases. Germline V gene sequence: CDR1 DFQATT, CDR2 SNEGSKA (reference sequence). This CDR3 has 12 amino acids. V trimming: 3 bases; J trimming: 10 bases; junction bases outside the gene matches: 5.

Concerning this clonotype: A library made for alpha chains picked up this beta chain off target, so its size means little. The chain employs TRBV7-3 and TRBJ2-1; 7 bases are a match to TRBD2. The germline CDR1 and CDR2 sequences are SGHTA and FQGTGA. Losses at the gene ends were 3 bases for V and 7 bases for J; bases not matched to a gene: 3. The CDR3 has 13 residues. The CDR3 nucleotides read TGTGCCAGCAGCTTCGCCGGGGGGAATGAGCAGTTCTTC. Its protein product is CASSFAGGNEQFF.

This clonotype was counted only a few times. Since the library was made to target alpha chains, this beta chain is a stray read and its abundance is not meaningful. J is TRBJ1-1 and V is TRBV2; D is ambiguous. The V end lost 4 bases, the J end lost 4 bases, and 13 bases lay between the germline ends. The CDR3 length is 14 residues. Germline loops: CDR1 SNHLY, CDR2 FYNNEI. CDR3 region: CASSGGQPTTEAFF. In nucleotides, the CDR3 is TGTGCCAGCAGTGGCGGCCAGCCCACCACTGAAGCTTTCTTT.

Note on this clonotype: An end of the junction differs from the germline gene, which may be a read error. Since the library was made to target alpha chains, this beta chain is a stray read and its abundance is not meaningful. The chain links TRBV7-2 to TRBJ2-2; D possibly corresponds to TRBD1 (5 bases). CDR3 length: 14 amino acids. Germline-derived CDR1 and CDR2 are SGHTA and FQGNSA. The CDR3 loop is CASSETGGTRELFF. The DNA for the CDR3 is TGTGCCAGCAGCGAAACAGGTGGCACCAGGGAGCTGTTTTTT.

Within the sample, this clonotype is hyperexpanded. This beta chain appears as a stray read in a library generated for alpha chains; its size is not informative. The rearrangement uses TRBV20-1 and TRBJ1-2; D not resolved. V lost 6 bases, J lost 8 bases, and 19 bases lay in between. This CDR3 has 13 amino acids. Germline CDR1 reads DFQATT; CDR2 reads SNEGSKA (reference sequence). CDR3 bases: TGCAGTGCCCGGGTCGTTGACCTATACGGCTACACCTTC. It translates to CSARVVDLYGYTF.

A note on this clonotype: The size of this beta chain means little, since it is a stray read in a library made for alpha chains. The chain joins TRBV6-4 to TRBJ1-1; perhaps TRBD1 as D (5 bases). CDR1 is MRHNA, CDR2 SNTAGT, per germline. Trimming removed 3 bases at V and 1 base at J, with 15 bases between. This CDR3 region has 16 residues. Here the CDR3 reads CASSEELGLGNTEAFF. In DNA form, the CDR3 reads TGTGCCAGCAGTGAGGAACTGGGGCTCGGGAACACTGAAGCTTTCTTT.

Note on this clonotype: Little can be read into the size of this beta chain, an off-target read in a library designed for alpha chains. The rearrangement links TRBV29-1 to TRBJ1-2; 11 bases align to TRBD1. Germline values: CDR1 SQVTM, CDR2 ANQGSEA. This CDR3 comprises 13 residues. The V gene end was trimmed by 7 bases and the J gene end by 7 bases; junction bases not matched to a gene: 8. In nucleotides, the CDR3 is TGCAGCGCCCCGGGGACAGGGGGATTTGGCTACACCTTC. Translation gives CSAPGTGGFGYTF.

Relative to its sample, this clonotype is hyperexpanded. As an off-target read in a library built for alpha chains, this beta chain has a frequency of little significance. This CDR3 is CATRGTAGANVLTF. The CDR3 region has the DNA TGTGCCACTAGAGGGACCGCCGGGGCCAACGTCCTGACTTTC. The chain carries TRBV10-3 and TRBJ2-6; either TRBD1 or TRBD2 may fit D (5 bases each). CDR1 is ENHRY and CDR2 is SYGVKD in the germline V gene. This CDR3 contains 14 residues. Trimming removed 10 bases from V and 4 bases from J, with 14 bases in between.

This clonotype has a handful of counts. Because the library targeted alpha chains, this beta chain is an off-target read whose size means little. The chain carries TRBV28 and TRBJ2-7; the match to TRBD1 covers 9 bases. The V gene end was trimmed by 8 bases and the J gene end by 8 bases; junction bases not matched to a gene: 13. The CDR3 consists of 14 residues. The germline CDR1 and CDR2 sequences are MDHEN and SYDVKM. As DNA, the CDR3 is TGTGCCAGCGGGCTCCGGGACAGGGATTTGAAGCAGTACTTC. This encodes CASGLRDRDLKQYF.

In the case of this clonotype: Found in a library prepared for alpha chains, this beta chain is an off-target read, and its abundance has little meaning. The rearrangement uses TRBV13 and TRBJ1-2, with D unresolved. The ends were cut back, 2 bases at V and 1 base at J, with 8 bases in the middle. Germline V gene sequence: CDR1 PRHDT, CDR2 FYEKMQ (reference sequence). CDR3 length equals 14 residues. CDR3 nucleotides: TGTGCCAGCAGCTTATCTCGGGATAACTATGGCTACACCTTC. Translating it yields CASSLSRDNYGYTF.

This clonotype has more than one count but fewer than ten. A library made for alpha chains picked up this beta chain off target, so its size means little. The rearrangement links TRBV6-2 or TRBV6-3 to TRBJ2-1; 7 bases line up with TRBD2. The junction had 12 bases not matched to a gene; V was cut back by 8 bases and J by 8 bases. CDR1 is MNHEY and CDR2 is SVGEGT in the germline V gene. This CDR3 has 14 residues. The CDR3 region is CASCVAGGRDEQFF. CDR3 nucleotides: TGTGCCAGCTGTGTAGCGGGTGGAAGGGATGAGCAGTTCTTC.

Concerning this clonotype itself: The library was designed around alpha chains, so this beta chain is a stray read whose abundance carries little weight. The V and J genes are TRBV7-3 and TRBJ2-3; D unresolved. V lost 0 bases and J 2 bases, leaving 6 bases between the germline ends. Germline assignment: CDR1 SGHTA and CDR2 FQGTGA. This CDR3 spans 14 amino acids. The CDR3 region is CASSLTVDTDTQYF. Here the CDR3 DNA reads TGTGCCAGCAGCTTAACTGTCGACACAGATACGCAGTATTTT.

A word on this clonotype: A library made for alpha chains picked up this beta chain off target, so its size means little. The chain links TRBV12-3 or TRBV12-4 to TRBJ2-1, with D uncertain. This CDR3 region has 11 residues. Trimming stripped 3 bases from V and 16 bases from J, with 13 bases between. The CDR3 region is CASSFGPPAFF. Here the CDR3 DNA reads TGTGCCAGCAGTTTTGGCCCCCCCGCATTCTTC.

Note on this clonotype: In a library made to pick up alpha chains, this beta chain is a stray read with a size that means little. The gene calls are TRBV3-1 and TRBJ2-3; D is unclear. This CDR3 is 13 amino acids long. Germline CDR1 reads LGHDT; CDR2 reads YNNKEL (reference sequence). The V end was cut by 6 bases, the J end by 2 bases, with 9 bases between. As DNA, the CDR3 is TGTGCCAGCAGTCCCCAGCCCACAGATACGCAGTATTTT. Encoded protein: CASSPQPTDTQYF.

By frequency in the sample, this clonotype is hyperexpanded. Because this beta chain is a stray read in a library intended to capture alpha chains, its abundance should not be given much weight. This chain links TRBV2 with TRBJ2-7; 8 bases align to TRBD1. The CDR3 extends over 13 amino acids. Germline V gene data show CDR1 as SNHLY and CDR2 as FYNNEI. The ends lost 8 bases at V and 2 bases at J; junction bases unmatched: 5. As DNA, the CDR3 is TGTGCCAGCGACGGACAGGGACCCTACGAGCAGTACTTC. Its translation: CASDGQGPYEQYF.

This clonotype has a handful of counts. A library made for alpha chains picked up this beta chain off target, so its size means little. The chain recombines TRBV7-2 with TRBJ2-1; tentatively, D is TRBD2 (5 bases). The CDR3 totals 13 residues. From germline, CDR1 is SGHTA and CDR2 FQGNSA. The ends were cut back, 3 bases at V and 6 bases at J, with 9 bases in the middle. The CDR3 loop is CASSFSGGNEQFF. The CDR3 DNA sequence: TGTGCCAGCAGCTTCTCCGGAGGCAATGAGCAGTTCTTC.

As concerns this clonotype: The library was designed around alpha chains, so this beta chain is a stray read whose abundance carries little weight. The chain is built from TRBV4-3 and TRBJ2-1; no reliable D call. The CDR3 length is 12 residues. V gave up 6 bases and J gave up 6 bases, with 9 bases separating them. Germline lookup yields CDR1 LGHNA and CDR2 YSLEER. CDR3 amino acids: CASSSWSNEQFF. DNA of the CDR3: TGCGCCAGCAGTAGCTGGAGCAATGAGCAGTTCTTC.

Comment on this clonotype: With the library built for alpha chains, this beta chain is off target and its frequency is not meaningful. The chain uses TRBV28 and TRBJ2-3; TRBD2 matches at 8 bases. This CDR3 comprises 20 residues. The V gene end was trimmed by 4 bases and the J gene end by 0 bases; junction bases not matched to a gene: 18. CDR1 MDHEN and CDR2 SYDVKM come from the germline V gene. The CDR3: CASSSRHRGLVGHSTDTQYF. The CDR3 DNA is TGTGCCAGCAGTTCCCGTCACCGGGGACTAGTGGGACATAGCACAGATACGCAGTATTTT.

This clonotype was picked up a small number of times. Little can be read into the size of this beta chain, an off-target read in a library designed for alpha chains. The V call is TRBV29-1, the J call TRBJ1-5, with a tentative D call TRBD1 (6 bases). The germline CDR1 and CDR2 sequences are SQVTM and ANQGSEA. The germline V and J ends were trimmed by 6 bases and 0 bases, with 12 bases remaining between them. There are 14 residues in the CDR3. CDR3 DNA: TGCAGCGTGCCGTCAGGGGATAGCAATCAGCCCCAGCATTTT. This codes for CSVPSGDSNQPQHF.

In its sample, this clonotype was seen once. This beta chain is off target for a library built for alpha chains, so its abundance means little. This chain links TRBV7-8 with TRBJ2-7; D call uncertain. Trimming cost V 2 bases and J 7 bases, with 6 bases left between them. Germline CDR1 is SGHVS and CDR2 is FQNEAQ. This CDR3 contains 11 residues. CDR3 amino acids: CASSLLWEQYF. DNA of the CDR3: TGTGCCAGCAGCTTACTGTGGGAGCAGTACTTC.

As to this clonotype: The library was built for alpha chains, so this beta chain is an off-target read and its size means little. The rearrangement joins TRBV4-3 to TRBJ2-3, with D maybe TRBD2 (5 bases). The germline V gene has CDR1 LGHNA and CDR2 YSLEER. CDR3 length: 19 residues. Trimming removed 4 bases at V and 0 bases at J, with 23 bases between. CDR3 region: CASSLARGSSSPSTDTQYF. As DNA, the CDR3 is TGCGCCAGCAGCCTAGCCCGGGGTAGTTCAAGTCCTAGCACAGATACGCAGTATTTT.

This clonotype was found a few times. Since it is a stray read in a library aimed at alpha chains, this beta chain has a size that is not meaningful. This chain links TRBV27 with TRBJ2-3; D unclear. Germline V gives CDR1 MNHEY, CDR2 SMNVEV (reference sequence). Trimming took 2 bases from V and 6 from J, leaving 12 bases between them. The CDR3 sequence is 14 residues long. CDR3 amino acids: CASSLSEISDTQYF. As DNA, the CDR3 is TGTGCCAGCAGTTTAAGTGAAATCTCCGATACGCAGTATTTT.

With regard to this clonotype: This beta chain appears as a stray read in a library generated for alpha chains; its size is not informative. The DNA for the CDR3 is TGCAGTGCTAATGTGGGGGGGAATGAAAAACTGTTTTTT. Its translation: CSANVGGNEKLFF. The chain couples TRBV20-1 to TRBJ1-4, with D tentatively TRBD1 (5 bases). Trimming pared 4 bases from V and 5 bases from J, leaving 11 bases between. Germline CDR1 DFQATT, CDR2 SNEGSKA (reference sequence). The CDR3 spans 13 residues.